The present TCR beta chain was sequenced within a study of blood T cells in healthy people across ages. Study-level results: Higher diversity and more naive CD4+ cells were features of long-lived donors, compared to aged donors.

This clonotype was counted between two and nine times. Its antigen is unknown. Each sample yielded at least 6 million isolated PBMCs. The CDR3 consists of 13 residues. Deletions cut 1 base from V and 8 bases from J, with 11 bases between. Per germline, CDR1 LGHDT and CDR2 YNNKEL (reference sequence). A second PCR of about 6 to 12 cycles used a sample-barcoded 5' primer and a J-beta primer mix. One entry per CDR3 protein, called by TCRdb with MiXCR from the 5' RACE reads. In the table there are more than 1,000,000 distinct CDR3 sequences, 20% to 25% of which are singletons. This sample was shared with a second study, whose subject was T cells of mothers and their children.

This receptor was taken from a girl aged 2-9 years in good health. The J gene is TRBJ2-5, the V gene TRBV3-1; D call uncertain. Input material: blood. The CDR3 here is CASSQGDVGTQYF. The CDR3 region has the DNA TGTGCCAGCAGCCAAGGAGACGTGGGAACCCAGTACTTC.